This T cell receptor (beta chain) was recorded in a study of kidney transplant recipient with SARS-CoV-2 infection. This clonotype has a count of ten or more. Per germline, CDR1 SGHNT and CDR2 YENEEA. The CDR3 totals 17 residues. Trimming cost V 5 bases and J 4 bases, with 23 bases left between them. TCRdb passed the reads through MiXCR, listing each CDR3 protein once. The data show roughly 230,000 distinct CDR3 sequences, 25% to 35% seen once. Sequencing was performed on a blood sample, taken at baseline and between days 110 and 120 from a kidney transplant recipient. The source of this sequence is a male patient aged 30 to 39 who had COVID-19 and was a kidney transplant recipient. The T cells may partly be graft donor cells. The genes are TRBV11-3 and TRBJ1-2, with no clear D. The CDR3 DNA reads as TGTGCCAGCAGCGTCAGCGTCGATCTCGGAAAGACCTATGGCTACACCTTC. Translating it yields CASSVSVDLGKTYGYTF.